These 26 T cell receptor beta chains were sequenced from one sample in a study of beta chain features in type 1 diabetes. Since all of the isolated RNA was reverse transcribed, expressed TCRB transcripts were what got sequenced. The repertoire was sequenced with immunoSEQ multiplex PCR; TCRdb's copy has only in-frame clones and lacks some. The data contain 140,000 or so clones, around a tenth of them singletons. The source material was central memory CD4+ T cells from blood. The receptors come from a man between 18 and 35 years old in good health.

This clone has only a few counts. The chain links TRBV9 to TRBJ1-2; D gene unclear. The germline V gene encodes CDR1 SGDLS and CDR2 YYNGEE. The CDR3 covers 15 residues. V lost 0 bases to trimming and J lost 1 base, with 10 bases between them. The DNA for the CDR3 is TGTGCCAGCAGCGTAGGGGAGGGCTATAACTATGGCTACACCTTC. It yields the protein CASSVGEGYNYGYTF.

The gene calls are TRBV7-2 and TRBJ2-7; D may be TRBD2 (7 bases). The CDR3 has 15 residues. From germline, CDR1 is SGHTA and CDR2 FQGNSA. Trimming removed 1 base from V and 7 bases from J, with 17 bases in between. Here the CDR3 reads CASSLEPGGPSEQYF. CDR3 coding DNA: TGTGCCAGCAGCTTAGAACCGGGGGGCCCGTCTGAGCAGTACTTC. The complete variable domain, with remaining parts taken from reference TRBV7-2 and TRBJ2-7, reads GAGVSQSPSNKVTEKGKDVELRCDPISGHTALYWYRQSLGQGLEFLIYFQGNSAPDKSGLPSDRFSAERTGGSVSTLTIQRTQQEDSAVYLCASSLEPGGPSEQYFGPGTRLTVT.

This clone has only a few counts. This chain links TRBV30 with TRBJ2-5, with TRBD1 matching 10 bases. The trim removed 5 bases at V and 1 base at J, leaving 1 base unmatched. Germline CDR1 GTSNPN, CDR2 SVGIG (reference sequence). The CDR3 length is 13 residues. The CDR3 DNA reads TGTGCCTGGGGACAGGGGGTCCAAGAGACCCAGTACTTC. Translated: CAWGQGVQETQYF.

This clone was found a few times. The CDR3 protein is CASSPPGRNTEAFF. The CDR3 DNA is TGTGCCAGCTCACCACCGGGGCGGAACACTGAAGCTTTCTTT. J is TRBJ1-1 and V is TRBV18, with D possibly TRBD1 on 5 matching bases. The CDR3 has 14 amino acids. Germline lookup yields CDR1 KGHSH and CDR2 LQKENI. V lost 0 bases to trimming and J lost 1 base, with 6 bases between them.

This clone has more than one count but fewer than ten. The gene calls are TRBV6-1 and TRBJ1-2; 9 bases fit TRBD1. V gave up 2 bases and J gave up 3 bases; unmatched junction bases: 13. CDR3 size: 18 residues. Germline CDR1 MNHNS, CDR2 SASEGT. The CDR3 sequence: CASSESGTGRRSDYGYTF. CDR3 sequence (DNA): TGTGCCAGCAGTGAATCAGGGACAGGGAGGAGGTCGGACTATGGCTACACCTTC.

This chain joins TRBV7-3 and TRBJ2-5; 14 bases line up with TRBD2. V lost 6 bases and J lost 5; bases outside the gene matches: 11. The germline CDR1 and CDR2 sequences are SGHTA and FQGTGA. The CDR3 extends over 17 amino acids. The CDR3 bases are TGTGCCAGCAGTTCCCGACTAGCGGGGGGGCGTGAGGAGACCCAGTACTTC. Translating gives CASSSRLAGGREETQYF.

For the CDR3, the DNA is TGCAGTACCGGTCGGGAGACCCAGTACTTC. It codes for CSTGRETQYF. V is TRBV20-1 and J is TRBJ2-5; no clear D. CDR3 size: 10 residues. From germline, CDR1 is DFQATT and CDR2 SNEGSKA (reference sequence). The ends were cut back, 8 bases at V and 5 bases at J, with 9 bases in the middle.

In this sample, this clone turned up many times. The J gene is TRBJ2-3, the V gene TRBV7-9, with a tentative D call TRBD2 (5 bases). Trimming left V 1 base short and J 4 bases short, with 12 bases between. In germline, CDR1 is SEHNR, CDR2 FQNEAQ (reference sequence). This CDR3 has 15 amino acids. As DNA, the CDR3 is TGTGCCAGCAGCTTAGATCTAGAGAGGGCAGATACGCAGTATTTT. Protein sequence: CASSLDLERADTQYF.

The chain combines TRBV11-2 with TRBJ1-2, with 7 bases lining up with TRBD1. Trimming removed 5 bases from V and 7 bases from J; junction bases left unmatched: 7. CDR3 length: 13 amino acids. The V gene's germline CDR1 is SGHAT and CDR2 FQNNGV. CDR3 coding DNA: TGTGCCAGCAGCCAAACAGGGGTCTCTGGCTACACCTTC. As protein: CASSQTGVSGYTF.

This clone was recorded at least ten times. This chain joins TRBV30 and TRBJ1-6; 8 nucleotides line up with TRBD1. Germline lookup yields CDR1 GTSNPN and CDR2 SVGIG (reference sequence). There are 13 residues in the CDR3. The CDR3 nucleotides are TGTGGGGCAGGGGGCGAATATAATTCACCCCTCCACTTT. Its translation is CGAGGEYNSPLHF.

This clone was seen more than once but under ten times. The chain couples TRBV30 to TRBJ2-3; tentative D call: TRBD2 (7 bases). This CDR3 comprises 16 residues. Deletions cut 5 bases from V and 0 bases from J, with 18 bases between. Germline V gene sequence: CDR1 GTSNPN, CDR2 SVGIG (reference sequence). CDR3 region: CAWRAGAVPSTDTQYF. The CDR3 DNA follows: TGTGCCTGGCGGGCGGGGGCGGTACCTAGCACAGATACGCAGTATTTT.

The chain is built from TRBV9 and TRBJ2-5, with 15 bases identical to TRBD2. With 4 bases clipped from V and 2 bases from J, the junction kept 6 bases outside the gene matches. Germline-derived CDR1 and CDR2 are SGDLS and YYNGEE. This CDR3 has 17 residues. CDR3 loop: CASSLGLAGGQQETQYF. Here the CDR3 DNA reads TGTGCCAGCAGCCTAGGACTAGCGGGGGGGCAGCAAGAGACCCAGTACTTC. The whole variable domain, remainder taken from reference TRBV9 and TRBJ2-5, is DSGVTQTPKHLITATGQRVTLRCSPRSGDLSVYWYQQSLDQGLQFLIQYYNGEERAKGNILERFSAQQFPDLHSELNLSSLELGDSALYFCASSLGLAGGQQETQYFGPGTRLLVL.

The V gene is TRBV25-1, the J gene TRBJ2-5; 7 nucleotides line up with TRBD1. CDR1 and CDR2 (germline): MGHDK, SYGVNS. The V gene end was trimmed by 3 bases and the J gene end by 2 bases; junction bases not matched to a gene: 9. There are 16 residues in the CDR3. As DNA, the CDR3 is TGTGCCAGCAGTGATGGGACAGCGACAGATCAAGAGACCCAGTACTTC. This encodes CASSDGTATDQETQYF. Using reference TRBV25-1 and TRBJ2-5 for the parts outside the CDR3, the full variable domain is EADIYQTPRYLVIGTGKKITLECSQTMGHDKMYWYQQDPGMELHLIHYSYGVNSTEKGDLSSESTVSRIRTEHFPLTLESARPSHTSQYLCASSDGTATDQETQYFGPGTRLLVL.

V is TRBV28 and J is TRBJ2-2; D gene unclear. This CDR3 region has 14 residues. V lost 3 bases to trimming and J lost 3 bases, with 8 bases between them. Germline V gene sequence: CDR1 MDHEN, CDR2 SYDVKM. The CDR3 sequence is CASSFSGYTGELFF. CDR3 in DNA: TGTGCCAGCAGTTTTTCAGGTTACACCGGGGAGCTGTTTTTT.

This chain connects TRBV18 to TRBJ2-1, with 7 positions matching TRBD1. Germline values: CDR1 KGHSH, CDR2 LQKENI. Trimming removed 4 bases from V and 4 bases from J; junction bases left unmatched: 7. The CDR3 is 15 amino acids. CDR3 residues: CASSRETGPYNEQFF. The CDR3 nucleotides read TGTGCCAGCTCACGGGAGACAGGGCCTTACAATGAGCAGTTCTTC.

This clone was counted only a few times. The gene calls are TRBV5-4 and TRBJ2-7, with D possibly TRBD2 on 8 matching bases. Per the germline V gene, CDR1 is SGHNT and CDR2 is YYREEE (reference sequence). V was shortened by 4 bases and J by 2 bases, with 16 bases between the two germline ends. The CDR3 is made up of 15 amino acids. DNA of the CDR3: TGTGCCAGCAGCCCCGGGAGGGGGCAACCCTACGAGCAGTACTTC. This translates into CASSPGRGQPYEQYF. Based on the CDR3 plus reference TRBV5-4 and TRBJ2-7, the full variable domain is ETGVTQSPTHLIKTRGQQVTLRCSSQSGHNTVSWYQQALGQGPQFIFQYYREEENGRGNFPPRFSGLQFPNYSSELNVNALELDDSALYLCASSPGRGQPYEQYFGPGTRLTVT.

The chain is built from TRBV19 and TRBJ2-5, with 9 nucleotides matching TRBD1. Trimming took 4 bases from V and 4 from J; bases not matched to a gene: 7. Germline CDR1 LNHDA, CDR2 SQIVND (reference sequence). The CDR3 consists of 15 residues. The chain's CDR3 is CASSKADRGGETQYF. The CDR3, as DNA: TGTGCCAGTAGTAAGGCCGACAGGGGGGGAGAGACCCAGTACTTC.

This clone was seen a handful of times. V usage is TRBV6-4 and J usage is TRBJ2-7, with 9 bases aligning to TRBD1. This CDR3 contains 15 residues. V lost 5 bases to trimming and J lost 0 bases; unmatched junction nucleotides: 5. In germline, CDR1 is MRHNA, CDR2 SNTAGT. The CDR3 here is CASSTGTGSSYEQYF. CDR3 coding DNA: TGTGCCAGCAGTACCGGGACAGGGAGCTCCTACGAGCAGTACTTC.

This clone occurred many times. The chain couples TRBV30 to TRBJ2-1; 11 bases are shared with TRBD2. Looked up from germline, CDR1 is GTSNPN and CDR2 is SVGIG (reference sequence). Germline trimming cut 2 bases from V and 5 bases from J; bases unmatched to any gene: 5. CDR3 length: 15 residues. CDR3 nucleotide sequence: TGTGCCTGGAGTAGTTTGGGACTAGCGGACAATGAGCAGTTCTTC. This translates into CAWSSLGLADNEQFF.

This clone was found many times. The rearrangement links TRBV5-4 to TRBJ1-1, with D maybe TRBD1 (5 bases). CDR1 is SGHNT, CDR2 YYREEE, per germline (reference sequence). Between the trimmed V and J ends, which lost 10 bases and 1 base, there was a span of 14 bases. The CDR3 consists of 13 residues. CDR3 sequence reads: CAAQGEWNTEAFF. For the CDR3, the DNA is TGTGCCGCGCAGGGTGAATGGAACACTGAAGCTTTCTTT.

The chain uses TRBV18 and TRBJ1-2; 9 bases are shared with TRBD1. The V segment lost 6 bases and the J segment 8 bases; nucleotides outside the gene matches: 7. Looked up from germline, CDR1 is KGHSH and CDR2 is LQKENI. The CDR3 has 13 amino acids. The CDR3 here is CASSRQGGEGYTF. The CDR3 bases are TGTGCCAGCTCTCGACAGGGGGGAGAGGGCTACACCTTC.

In its sample, this clone was seen many times. The chain combines TRBV30 with TRBJ2-5; possibly TRBD2 for D (6 bases). Germline V lookup: CDR1 GTSNPN, CDR2 SVGIG (reference sequence). The CDR3 is 10 residues long. The ends were cut back, 8 bases at V and 7 bases at J, with 11 bases in the middle. The CDR3 sequence: CAAGLRTQYF. The CDR3, as DNA: TGTGCCGCGGGACTGAGGACCCAGTACTTC.

This chain joins TRBV7-2 and TRBJ2-5; maybe TRBD2 (7 bases). V lost 5 bases to trimming and J lost 5 bases, with 12 bases between them. CDR1 and CDR2 (germline): SGHTA, FQGNSA. CDR3 size: 13 residues. The CDR3 sequence is CASSGGAGETQYF. The CDR3 DNA reads as TGTGCCAGCAGCGGGGGGGCGGGGGAGACCCAGTACTTC.

This clone appeared a few times. V is TRBV28 and J is TRBJ1-2; 9 positions agree with TRBD1. CDR1 is MDHEN and CDR2 is SYDVKM in the germline V gene. Trimming took 6 bases from V and 4 from J; bases not matched to a gene: 9. This CDR3 contains 15 residues. The DNA for the CDR3 is TGTGCCAGCAGGGTTGGACAGGGGTCAGTCTATGGCTACACCTTC. Amino acid sequence: CASRVGQGSVYGYTF.

The DNA for the CDR3 is TGTGCCAGCAGTCGAGGGACAGTAGTTGTTAATGAGCAGTTCTTC. Protein product: CASSRGTVVVNEQFF. The chain joins TRBV27 to TRBJ2-1; 7 nucleotides line up with TRBD1. The CDR3 is 15 amino acids. Germline V gene sequence: CDR1 MNHEY, CDR2 SMNVEV (reference sequence). Germline trimming cut 5 bases from V and 7 bases from J; bases unmatched to any gene: 11.

This clone showed up just a few times. The chain has TRBV7-2 and TRBJ2-2; 7 bases are a match to TRBD1. V was pared by 6 bases and J by 4 bases, with 11 bases of the junction left unmatched. Germline-derived CDR1 and CDR2 are SGHTA and FQGNSA. The CDR3 length is 16 residues. CDR3 bases: TGTGCCAGCAGGCCAAATCGACAGGGTACCACCGGGGAGCTGTTTTTT. This gives the protein CASRPNRQGTTGELFF. The whole variable domain, filled in from reference TRBV7-2 and TRBJ2-2, reads GAGVSQSPSNKVTEKGKDVELRCDPISGHTALYWYRQSLGQGLEFLIYFQGNSAPDKSGLPSDRFSAERTGGSVSTLTIQRTQQEDSAVYLCASRPNRQGTTGELFFGEGSRLTVL.